This T cell receptor (beta chain) was recovered during a study of blood T cells in healthy people across ages. Study observations and caveats: It was the long-lived donors that had more naive CD4+ cells and higher diversity than aged donors. It was held that diversity estimates obtained from one million T cells represented underestimates. As naive T cell percentage varied, TCR beta diversity correlated strongly with it. Without sorted subsets, naive and antigen-experienced compartments could not be conclusively compared.

This clonotype has a count of ten or more. Its specificity is unknown. The second PCR ran about 6 to 12 cycles with a sample-barcoded 5' primer and J-beta primers. TCRdb processed the 5' RACE reads anew with MiXCR; each CDR3 protein has one entry. The sample lists some 690,000 distinct CDR3 sequences; about 20% were seen once. The germline V gene encodes CDR1 MNHNS and CDR2 SASEGT. The CDR3 runs 14 residues. With 6 bases clipped from V and 5 bases from J, the junction kept 6 bases outside the gene matches. The clonotype was recovered from a man aged 65-85 years in good health. The sample was blood. The gene calls are TRBV6-1 and TRBJ2-7, with 11 bases that match TRBD1. The CDR3 DNA is TGTGCCAGCAGGGGGACAGGGGGAAAAGACGAGCAGTACTTC. Its protein product is CASRGTGGKDEQYF.